The T cell receptor (beta chain) under discussion was sequenced for a study of cytomegalovirus exposure and HLA in healthy donors. Study results and caveats: A later analysis linked a missense variant in DCLRE1C to the trimming of TCR beta V and J genes.

V was shortened by 3 bases and J by 2 bases, with 18 bases between the two germline ends. CDR1 is SGDLS and CDR2 is YYNGEE in the germline V gene. CDR3 length: 17 amino acids. Details on this clone: Its target is unknown.

The PCR used 60 Vbeta and 13 Jbeta primers. Assay: immunoSEQ multiplex PCR; the TCRdb copy retains only in-frame clones and omits some. This sample carries fewer than 200,000 clones, approximately 75% of them seen once, and the ten largest clones take less than 4.5%. This TCR came from a man aged 30 to 39 in good health and CMV-seropositive. Material: PBMCs. V is TRBV9 and J is TRBJ2-1; possible D gene TRBD2, 6 bases. CDR3 loop: CASSGNSAGPAYNEQFF. The DNA for the CDR3 is TGTGCCAGCAGCGGGAACAGCGCGGGGCCTGCCTACAATGAGCAGTTCTTC.